This T cell receptor beta chain was captured by sequencing in a study of shared clonotypes between healthy human individuals. The CDR3 consists of 13 residues. The ends were cut back, 10 bases at V and 3 bases at J, with 15 bases in the middle. The germline V gene encodes CDR1 SGHTA and CDR2 FQGNSA. TCRdb keeps only in-frame clones here, not all; method: immunoSEQ multiplex PCR. Of around 2,000,000 clones in the sample, about 95% were seen once. CD8 cells classed as naive were CD45RO-negative and positively selected for CCR7, excluding terminally differentiated effector memory CD45RA+ cells. Sequencing was performed on naive CD8+ T cells sorted from blood. The receptor was isolated from a young man in good health. The rearrangement joins TRBV7-2 to TRBJ1-2; D possibly corresponds to TRBD1 (6 bases). Written as DNA, the CDR3 is TGTGCCAAAAAGGGGGTCTCGGACTATGGCTACACCTTC. Amino acids: CAKKGVSDYGYTF.